This paragraph reports one TCR beta chain. This entry belongs to a study of OX40 agonist ivuxolimab in advanced cancers. V gave up 1 base and J gave up 7 bases, with 7 bases separating them. The CDR3 is 12 amino acids. The germline gives CDR1 SEHNR, CDR2 FQNEAQ (reference sequence). Assay used: immunoSEQ multiplex PCR; TCRdb lists only in-frame clones, some missing. Of approximately 40,000 clones in the sample, about 80% were seen once. The origin of this receptor is an adult with an advanced solid tumor such as melanoma, head and neck, liver or kidney cancer. This rearrangement joins TRBV7-9 to TRBJ1-2; D is undetermined. This specimen was CD4+ or CD8+ T cells sorted from blood, taken in a trial of the OX40 agonist ivuxolimab. The DNA for the CDR3 is TGTGCCAGCAGCTTAGTTAGTTCTGGCTACACCTTC. Its translation is CASSLVSSGYTF.